Below, 17 T cell receptor beta chains from the same sample are listed, as sequenced in a study of post-analysis software for immune sequencing data (dated by TCRdb to 2013 to 2016). The paper as a whole reports these results and caveats: Significantly higher frequencies in patients than in controls were found for roughly 5 TRBV segments, including TRBV5-6, TRBV5-1 and TRBV20-1.

Libraries were made using PCR. Sequencing was performed on an Illumina HiSeq 2500. To reduce PCR and sequencing biases, unique molecular identifiers were incorporated into the TCR beta cDNA libraries. The raw public reads went through TCRdb reprocessing: fastp at Q25, MiXCR clone calling, in-frame beta chains kept. Rows are unified per CDR3 protein, each entry keeping the most common DNA and genes. The sample table shows hundreds of thousands of distinct CDR3 sequences, and around 27% are seen once. Of the sample, more than 0.45% falls within the top ten clones. Antigen specificity for these receptors is unknown. Material: blood. The receptor set was obtained from a girl between 5 and 17 years old with multiple sclerosis.

The J gene is TRBJ1-5, the V gene TRBV7-2; weak D call: TRBD1 (5 bases). The V and J ends lost 0 bases and 3 bases respectively, with 6 bases between them. CDR3 size: 14 residues. Germline V CDR1 and CDR2: SGHTA, FQGNSA. The CDR3 sequence: CASSLAGPNQPQHF. As DNA, the CDR3 is TGTGCCAGCAGCTTAGCGGGGCCCAATCAGCCCCAGCATTTT.

This clonotype was detected only a few times. This chain joins TRBV7-8 and TRBJ1-4; no clear D. The CDR3 is made up of 17 amino acids. V shed 3 bases and J shed 0 bases, with 14 bases lying between them. Germline CDR1 reads SGHVS; CDR2 reads FQNEAQ. DNA for the CDR3: TGTGCCAGCAGCTTCCGGAGCGACGTTGCAACTAATGAAAAACTGTTTTTT. It translates to CASSFRSDVATNEKLFF.

This clonotype has more than one count but fewer than ten. This chain joins TRBV6-6 and TRBJ2-5; no definite D call. The CDR3 runs 15 residues. V was shortened by 2 bases and J by 5 bases, with 15 bases between the two germline ends. The germline gives CDR1 MNHNY, CDR2 SVGAGI (reference sequence). The CDR3 DNA follows: TGTGCCAGCAGTTACAACAACTGGTCGGCGGAGACCCAGTACTTC. Amino acids: CASSYNNWSAETQYF.

This clonotype was seen a handful of times. V is TRBV7-2 and J is TRBJ1-4; TRBD1 matches at 7 bases. This CDR3 has 16 amino acids. V lost 5 bases to trimming and J lost 0 bases; unmatched junction nucleotides: 6. The V gene's germline CDR1 is SGHTA and CDR2 FQGNSA. The CDR3 loop is CASSRTGQSTNEKLFF. Written as DNA, the CDR3 is TGTGCCAGCAGCCGGACAGGACAGTCAACTAATGAAAAACTGTTTTTT.

This chain links TRBV7-9 with TRBJ2-7; D is ambiguous. V gave up 5 bases and J gave up 1 base, with 12 bases separating them. The germline V gene encodes CDR1 SEHNR and CDR2 FQNEAQ (reference sequence). The CDR3 is made up of 14 amino acids. The CDR3: CASSPSTNSYEQYF. The CDR3, as DNA: TGTGCCAGCAGCCCCTCGACGAATTCCTACGAGCAGTACTTC.

This clonotype has more than one count but fewer than ten. The chain uses TRBV7-2 and TRBJ1-4, with 9 bases lining up with TRBD1. V dropped 5 bases and J dropped 3; count of bases not matched to a gene: 10. Germline lookup yields CDR1 SGHTA and CDR2 FQGNSA. This CDR3 is built from 17 residues. The chain's CDR3 is CASSTPGQGLANEKLFF. CDR3 DNA sequence: TGTGCCAGCAGCACCCCGGGACAGGGTCTGGCTAATGAAAAACTGTTTTTT.

This clonotype was counted ten times or more. This sequence joins TRBV28 and TRBJ2-7, with D perhaps TRBD2 (5 bases). Germline assignment: CDR1 MDHEN and CDR2 SYDVKM. The CDR3 runs to 13 residues. Deletions cut 6 bases from V and 4 bases from J, with 13 bases between. CDR3 loop: CASRRARGYEQYF. CDR3 nucleotide sequence: TGTGCCAGCAGAAGAGCACGCGGGTACGAGCAGTACTTC.

The rearrangement uses TRBV28 and TRBJ2-5; 8 positions match TRBD2. This CDR3 contains 13 residues. Germline-derived CDR1 and CDR2 are MDHEN and SYDVKM. The junction had 12 bases not matched to a gene; V was cut back by 7 bases and J by 11 bases. The CDR3 sequence is CASNSGATYGQYF. DNA of the CDR3: TGTGCCAGCAATAGCGGGGCGACCTACGGGCAGTACTTC. Complete variable domain (other parts from reference TRBV28 and TRBJ2-5): DVKVTQSSRYLVKRTGEKVFLECVQDMDHENMFWYRQDPGLGLRLIYFSYDVKMKEKGDIPEGYSVSREKKERFSLILESASTNQTSMYLCASNSGATYGQYFGPGTRLLVL.

The V and J genes are TRBV28 and TRBJ2-7; 9 positions agree with TRBD1. This CDR3 comprises 14 residues. The ends lost 7 bases at V and 4 bases at J; junction bases unmatched: 8. The germline CDR1 and CDR2 sequences are MDHEN and SYDVKM. CDR3: CASIGDRDSYEQYF. CDR3 DNA: TGTGCCAGCATAGGGGACAGGGATTCGTACGAGCAGTACTTC.

This clonotype was detected a few times. This rearrangement joins TRBV20-1 to TRBJ2-1, with TRBD2 matching 8 bases. Germline lookup yields CDR1 DFQATT and CDR2 SNEGSKA (reference sequence). CDR3 length equals 15 residues. V gave up 5 bases and J gave up 7 bases; unmatched junction bases: 13. The CDR3 DNA is TGCAGTGCTCCTCTTCTAAGCGGGGGAGCTAATGAGCAGTTCTTC. Translated, it gives CSAPLLSGGANEQFF.

The chain uses TRBV29-1 and TRBJ2-3, with D possibly called TRBD1 or TRBD2 (5 bases each). This CDR3 is 16 amino acids long. Trimming removed 7 bases at V and 0 bases at J, with 20 bases between. Germline CDR1 and CDR2: SQVTM and ANQGSEA. The DNA for the CDR3 is TGCAGCGCCCGGATGGGACGACTTACTAGCACAGATACGCAGTATTTT. It encodes CSARMGRLTSTDTQYF.

This clonotype was detected a few times. The J gene is TRBJ2-5, the V gene TRBV24-1; D uncertain. The germline V gene has CDR1 KGHDR and CDR2 SFDVKD. V lost 1 base and J lost 4, with 21 bases in between. This CDR3 has 18 residues. CDR3 bases: TGTGCCACCAGTGATTTCGTTAAGGCCGCCTCTGGGATAGAGACCCAGTACTTC. This translates into CATSDFVKAASGIETQYF.

This chain joins TRBV7-9 and TRBJ2-4; tentatively, D is TRBD1 or TRBD2 (5 bases each). Trimming stripped 5 bases from V and 1 base from J, with 15 bases between. The V gene's germline CDR1 is SEHNR and CDR2 FQNEAQ (reference sequence). The CDR3 has 16 amino acids. This chain's CDR3 is CASSQSGSWAKNIQYF. In DNA, the CDR3 is TGTGCCAGCAGCCAGTCAGGGAGCTGGGCCAAAAACATTCAGTACTTC.

This clonotype was seen more than once but under ten times. Compared with germline, one end of the junction differs, possibly owing to a read error. The gene calls are TRBV4-3 and TRBJ2-5; 10 bases are a match to TRBD1. The J call is uncertain, as TRBJ2-7 better fits the DNA end. Germline CDR1 is LGHNA and CDR2 is YSLEER. The CDR3 is 15 amino acids. The CDR3 DNA is TGCACCAGCAGCCAAGTTGTGGGACAGGGGTACGAGCAGTACTTC. Residues: CTSSQVVGQGYEQYF.

The CDR3 spells CSPQGNTEAFF. The CDR3 DNA sequence: TGCAGTCCCCAGGGGAACACTGAAGCTTTCTTT. J is TRBJ1-1 and V is TRBV20-1, with D tentatively TRBD1 (5 bases). This CDR3 has 11 residues. Per the germline V gene, CDR1 is DFQATT and CDR2 is SNEGSKA (reference sequence). Deletions cut 8 bases from V and 1 base from J, with 8 bases between.

This clonotype was counted only a few times. The chain links TRBV24-1 to TRBJ2-3, with unresolved D. The CDR3 is 15 amino acids. V gave up 0 bases and J gave up 5 bases, with 11 bases separating them. Germline V gene lookup returns CDR1 KGHDR and CDR2 SFDVKD. Here the CDR3 DNA reads TGTGCCACCAGTGATTTGGGCCCCACGCGAGATACGCAGTATTTT. Protein product: CATSDLGPTRDTQYF.

Ten or more counts support this clonotype. The CDR3: CSVEGGSGYGYTF. The DNA of the CDR3 is TGCAGCGTTGAAGGGGGGAGCGGCTATGGCTACACCTTC. This chain uses TRBV29-1 with TRBJ1-2; tentative D call: TRBD1 (5 bases). The CDR3 spans 13 residues. V lost 1 base to trimming and J lost 4 bases, with 10 bases between them. Germline CDR1 and CDR2: SQVTM and ANQGSEA.